The rows below give T cell receptor beta chains drawn from one sample of a study of post-analysis software for immune sequencing data. TCRdb re-called the PCR reads with MiXCR, one entry per CDR3 protein. This sample has 820,000 or so distinct CDR3 sequences; roughly 58% occur once, and the top ten carry around 4.5%. The specimen sequenced was blood. These receptors were collected from a girl aged 5-17 years with multiple sclerosis. CDR3s leave out the opening cysteine and the closing phenylalanine or tryptophan. Each record gives: J gene, V gene, CDR3 protein.

j_call: TRBJ2-3; v_call: TRBV20-1; cdr3_aa: SAYHLVTGTDTQY
j_call: TRBJ2-5; v_call: TRBV7-6; cdr3_aa: ASSSVRGQGEETQY
j_call: TRBJ2-1; v_call: TRBV20-1; cdr3_aa: SARETATDNEQF
j_call: TRBJ2-1; v_call: TRBV29-1; cdr3_aa: SVDFQGGEQF
j_call: TRBJ1-1; v_call: TRBV7-9; cdr3_aa: ASSPLEGGGAF
j_call: TRBJ2-7; v_call: TRBV7-8; cdr3_aa: ASSLEGGGLYEQY
j_call: TRBJ2-7; v_call: TRBV5-1; cdr3_aa: ASSASTGVEQY
j_call: TRBJ2-3; v_call: TRBV5-6; cdr3_aa: ASSWDRVFTDTQY
j_call: TRBJ2-5; v_call: TRBV20-1; cdr3_aa: SALWGLQEAQY
j_call: TRBJ1-5; v_call: TRBV7-8; cdr3_aa: ASRQISNQPQH
j_call: TRBJ1-2; v_call: TRBV12-3/TRBV12-4; cdr3_aa: ASRRDGPNYGYT
j_call: TRBJ1-1; v_call: TRBV5-1; cdr3_aa: ASRENLGSAPEAF
j_call: .; v_call: TRBV13; cdr3_aa: ASSLGWVAATPISYEQY
j_call: TRBJ2-4; v_call: TRBV7-3; cdr3_aa: ASSPPDIQY
j_call: TRBJ2-7; v_call: TRBV12-3/TRBV12-4; cdr3_aa: ASSLAEGSSGGLRSYEQY
j_call: TRBJ1-1; v_call: TRBV12-5; cdr3_aa: ASGLYSSNTEAF
j_call: TRBJ2-1; v_call: TRBV15; cdr3_aa: ATSRDRGGNGEQF
j_call: TRBJ2-7; v_call: TRBV29-1; cdr3_aa: SVAGGQTYEQY
j_call: TRBJ2-4; v_call: TRBV27; cdr3_aa: ASRPGQSLAKNIQY
j_call: TRBJ2-3; v_call: TRBV29-1; cdr3_aa: SVGASGVSTDTQY
j_call: TRBJ2-3; v_call: TRBV5-1; cdr3_aa: ASSLDQRGLTDTQY
j_call: TRBJ2-1; v_call: TRBV7-3; cdr3_aa: ASSLGGRDNEQF
j_call: TRBJ2-3; v_call: TRBV29-1; cdr3_aa: SVAMSTDTQY
j_call: TRBJ1-1; v_call: TRBV27; cdr3_aa: ASSRTGANTEAF
j_call: TRBJ2-5; v_call: TRBV29-1; cdr3_aa: SVFHRGPQETQY
j_call: TRBJ2-3; v_call: TRBV20-1; cdr3_aa: SARDPASGSDTQY
j_call: TRBJ2-1; v_call: TRBV12-3/TRBV12-4; cdr3_aa: ASTLAVGSYNEQF
j_call: TRBJ1-2; v_call: TRBV5-1; cdr3_aa: ASTIRSGYGYT
j_call: TRBJ1-5; v_call: TRBV7-9; cdr3_aa: ASSFGDRKNQPQH
j_call: .; v_call: TRBV5-1; cdr3_aa: ASSLANDGNRYEQY
j_call: TRBJ2-7; v_call: TRBV29-1; cdr3_aa: SVRTGGFYEQY